Below, 23 T cell receptor beta chains from the same sample are listed, as sequenced in a study of T cell responses to AZD1222 COVID-19 vaccine. Clones were sequenced by immunoSEQ multiplex PCR, and TCRdb holds only the in-frame ones, with some missing. This repertoire shows roughly 100,000 clones, 80% to 90% found once; its top ten account for more than 40%. Source: peripheral blood, taken 28 days after the second AZD1222 dose. Receptor source: an adult who received the AZD1222 COVID-19 vaccine.

The chain combines TRBV7-9 with TRBJ2-6; D unclear. The CDR3 covers 14 residues. From germline, CDR1 is SEHNR and CDR2 FQNEAQ (reference sequence). V lost 6 bases and J 2 bases, leaving 8 bases between the germline ends. The CDR3 region is CASSPGAGANVLTF. CDR3 coding DNA: TGTGCCAGCAGTCCGGGCGCTGGGGCCAACGTCCTGACTTTC.

The CDR3 loop is CASSPSGIGTGELFF. CDR3 sequence (DNA): TGTGCCAGCAGTCCTAGCGGGATTGGCACCGGGGAGCTGTTTTTT. The chain carries TRBV6-5 and TRBJ2-2; 9 nucleotides align to TRBD2. Germline V CDR1 and CDR2: MNHEY, SVGAGI. After removal of 5 bases from V and 4 bases from J, the junction contained 5 bases not matched to a gene. This CDR3 has 15 residues.

The chain is built from TRBV3-1 (or the pseudogene TRBV3-2) and TRBJ2-7, with no clear D. The V and J ends lost 4 bases and 2 bases respectively, with 3 bases between them. The CDR3 is 11 amino acids. In germline, CDR1 is LGHDT, CDR2 YNNKEL (reference sequence). The CDR3 DNA reads as TGTGCCAGCAGCCGAGCCTACGAGCAGTACTTC. Translated, it gives CASSRAYEQYF.

This clone was counted once. V and J are TRBV5-6 and TRBJ2-2, with unresolved D. The CDR3 covers 16 residues. CDR1 SGHDT and CDR2 YYEEEE come from the germline V gene. V gave up 0 bases and J gave up 0 bases, with 9 bases separating them. CDR3: CASSLEKGSNTGELFF. In nucleotides, the CDR3 is TGTGCCAGCAGCTTGGAGAAAGGTTCGAACACCGGGGAGCTGTTTTTT.

The rearrangement uses TRBV19 and TRBJ2-7; 14 bases line up with TRBD2. V lost 5 bases, J lost 5 bases, and 5 bases stayed unmatched. CDR1 is LNHDA, CDR2 SQIVND, per germline (reference sequence). This CDR3 is 15 amino acids long. The CDR3 protein is CASSEGLAGVNEQYF. The CDR3 bases are TGTGCCAGTAGTGAGGGACTAGCGGGAGTGAACGAGCAGTACTTC.

The chain links TRBV6-5 to TRBJ1-6; D is undetermined. The CDR3 sequence is 14 residues long. The germline V gene encodes CDR1 MNHEY and CDR2 SVGAGI. Trimming took 11 bases from V and 7 from J, leaving 18 bases between them. The CDR3 sequence is CAVRQDFLNSPLHF. The CDR3 coding sequence is TGTGCCGTGAGGCAGGACTTCTTAAATTCACCCCTCCACTTT.

The count of this clone is one. The chain links TRBV5-5 to TRBJ2-1; D gene ambiguous. The germline V and J ends were trimmed by 0 bases and 10 bases, with 11 bases remaining between them. The CDR3 sequence is 13 residues long. Germline values: CDR1 SGHKS, CDR2 YYEKEE (reference sequence). CDR3 sequence reads: CASSLVVGEEQFF. In DNA, the CDR3 is TGTGCCAGCAGCTTGGTGGTTGGTGAAGAGCAGTTCTTC.

The chain employs TRBV18 and TRBJ2-7; 7 bases fit TRBD1. The CDR3 runs to 15 residues. V trimming: 6 bases; J trimming: 5 bases; junction bases outside the gene matches: 13. Germline V gene sequence: CDR1 KGHSH, CDR2 LQKENI. CDR3 amino acids: CASSTRQGFNDEQYF. The CDR3 nucleotides are TGTGCCAGCTCGACCCGACAGGGCTTTAACGACGAGCAGTACTTC.

V and J are TRBV6-2 or TRBV6-3 and TRBJ1-5; D unclear. The CDR3 totals 15 residues. Trimming shortened V by 0 bases and J by 3 bases, and 9 bases separated the two germline ends. CDR1 MNHEY and CDR2 SVGEGT come from the germline V gene. CDR3 protein: CASSYSGRNNQPQHF. For the CDR3, the DNA is TGTGCCAGCAGTTACTCCGGCAGGAACAATCAGCCCCAGCATTTT.

This clone came up once. The chain uses TRBV20-1 and TRBJ1-2; possible D gene TRBD1, 5 bases. CDR1 and CDR2 from the germline V gene are DFQATT and SNEGSKA (reference sequence). V was clipped by 3 bases and J by 7 bases, with 21 bases between them. CDR3 length: 15 amino acids. CDR3 amino acids: CSASADVRGGAGYTF. Written as DNA, the CDR3 is TGCAGTGCTAGTGCCGACGTTCGGGGCGGCGCTGGCTACACCTTC.

V gene TRBV29-1 combines with J gene TRBJ2-1; D gene ambiguous. The CDR3 spans 11 residues. From germline, CDR1 is SQVTM and CDR2 ANQGSEA. Trimming removed 4 bases at V and 4 bases at J, with 5 bases between. CDR3 sequence: CSVVAYNEQFF. The CDR3 DNA sequence: TGCAGCGTTGTCGCATACAATGAGCAGTTCTTC.

This clone was observed once. V and J are TRBV5-6 and TRBJ1-3; D unclear. V lost 2 bases, J lost 3 bases, and 9 bases lay in between. Per the germline V gene, CDR1 is SGHDT and CDR2 is YYEEEE. The CDR3 totals 14 residues. CDR3: CASSFGVYGNTIYF. DNA of the CDR3: TGTGCCAGCAGCTTCGGTGTTTATGGAAACACCATATATTTT.

The genes are TRBV6-5 and TRBJ2-1; no reliable D call. The CDR3 has 14 residues. Germline CDR1 MNHEY, CDR2 SVGAGI. Trimming removed 0 bases from V and 7 bases from J, with 10 bases in between. The CDR3 DNA is TGTGCCAGCAGTTACTCAGGTGGGAATAATGAGCAGTTCTTC. It is translated as CASSYSGGNNEQFF.

The chain links TRBV28 to TRBJ2-6, with unresolved D. The CDR3 spans 15 residues. Trimming removed 2 bases at V and 4 bases at J, with 9 bases between. CDR1 is MDHEN, CDR2 SYDVKM, per germline. Written as DNA, the CDR3 is TGTGCCAGCAGTTTAGGGTCAACCGGGGCCAACGTCCTGACTTTC. This translates into CASSLGSTGANVLTF.

This clone came up once. The chain employs TRBV11-2 and TRBJ2-5, with D hard to call. The V gene lost 5 bases and the J gene lost 3 bases, with 16 bases spanning the gap. CDR3 length: 15 amino acids. Looked up from germline, CDR1 is SGHAT and CDR2 is FQNNGV. Written as DNA, the CDR3 is TGTGCCAGCAGCCAAACCCGGGCGATGAAAGAGACCCAGTACTTC. It is translated as CASSQTRAMKETQYF. The full variable domain, in which reference TRBV11-2 and TRBJ2-5 provide the parts outside the CDR3, is EAGVAQSPRYKIIEKRQSVAFWCNPISGHATLYWYQQILGQGPKLLIQFQNNGVVDDSQLPKDRFSAERLKGVDSTLKIQPAKLEDSAVYLCASSQTRAMKETQYFGPGTRLLVL.

This clone appeared a few times. The CDR3 DNA reads as TGTGCCACACACCGGGACACCCTCTACAATGAGCAGTTCTTC. Translating it yields CATHRDTLYNEQFF. The rearrangement uses TRBV13 and TRBJ2-1; TRBD1 might be the D (6 bases). Between the trimmed V and J ends, which lost 10 bases and 3 bases, there was a span of 16 bases. This CDR3 region has 14 residues. The germline gives CDR1 PRHDT, CDR2 FYEKMQ (reference sequence).

The chain carries TRBV7-2 and TRBJ2-2; D possibly matches TRBD1 or TRBD2 (6 bases each). Trimming removed 1 base from V and 9 bases from J, with 12 bases in between. Per the germline V gene, CDR1 is SGHTA and CDR2 is FQGNSA. This CDR3 region has 14 residues. CDR3 in DNA: TGTGCCAGCAGCTTAGGAAGGGGGGTCAGGGAGCTGTTTTTT. This encodes CASSLGRGVRELFF.

The chain carries TRBV15 and TRBJ1-2; D unclear. V was pared by 5 bases and J by 0 bases, with 10 bases between. CDR3 length: 14 residues. The germline V gene has CDR1 LNHNV and CDR2 YYDKDF (reference sequence). CDR3 coding DNA: TGTGCCACCAGCCCCCGGAGGACTAACTATGGCTACACCTTC. Translation gives CATSPRRTNYGYTF.

This clone was recorded once. V gene TRBV7-2 combines with J gene TRBJ2-5; 10 nucleotides match TRBD2. Germline CDR1 and CDR2: SGHTA and FQGNSA. The CDR3 covers 14 residues. J lost 2 bases, V lost 7 bases, and 4 bases had no gene match. Written as DNA, the CDR3 is TGTGCCAGCATCTGGACTAGCGGACAAGAGACCCAGTACTTC. Its protein is CASIWTSGQETQYF.

The rearrangement uses TRBV11-2 and TRBJ2-2; D gene uncertain. This CDR3 has 14 residues. Trimming stripped 3 bases from V and 6 bases from J, with 11 bases between. CDR1 and CDR2 from the germline V gene are SGHAT and FQNNGV. CDR3 amino acids: CASSFILGAGELFF. CDR3 coding DNA: TGTGCCAGCAGCTTTATACTCGGTGCCGGGGAGCTGTTTTTT. Using reference TRBV11-2 and TRBJ2-2 for the parts outside the CDR3, the full variable domain is EAGVAQSPRYKIIEKRQSVAFWCNPISGHATLYWYQQILGQGPKLLIQFQNNGVVDDSQLPKDRFSAERLKGVDSTLKIQPAKLEDSAVYLCASSFILGAGELFFGEGSRLTVL.

The chain has TRBV6-5 and TRBJ1-1; 10 bases line up with TRBD1. The CDR3 contains 15 residues. V trimming: 7 bases; J trimming: 8 bases; junction bases outside the gene matches: 13. In germline, CDR1 is MNHEY, CDR2 SVGAGI. The CDR3 DNA reads TGTGCCAGCAACCAACATACGGGACAGGGGTTGGAAGCTTTCTTT. Its translation is CASNQHTGQGLEAFF.

The V gene is TRBV19, the J gene TRBJ1-2; 10 bases fit TRBD1. The CDR3 consists of 17 residues. The V gene end was trimmed by 7 bases and the J gene end by 0 bases; junction bases not matched to a gene: 11. CDR1 LNHDA and CDR2 SQIVND come from the germline V gene (reference sequence). The CDR3 DNA reads as TGTGCCAGTACCAAATTAGGACAGGGGGATTCTAACTATGGCTACACCTTC. This translates into CASTKLGQGDSNYGYTF. The whole variable domain, filled in from reference TRBV19 and TRBJ1-2, reads DGGITQSPKYLFRKEGQNVTLSCEQNLNHDAMYWYRQDPGQGLRLIYYSQIVNDFQKGDIAEGYSVSREKKESFPLTVTSAQKNPTAFYLCASTKLGQGDSNYGYTFGSGTRLTVV.

This clone was recorded once. The chain's CDR3 is CARKLKAGANEQFF. The CDR3 DNA follows: TGCGCCAGGAAACTCAAAGCGGGAGCCAATGAGCAGTTCTTC. The chain is built from TRBV5-1 and TRBJ2-1; 8 bases agree with TRBD2. CDR3 length: 14 amino acids. Germline loops: CDR1 SGHRS, CDR2 YFSETQ. Trimming removed 8 bases from V and 6 bases from J; junction bases left unmatched: 10.